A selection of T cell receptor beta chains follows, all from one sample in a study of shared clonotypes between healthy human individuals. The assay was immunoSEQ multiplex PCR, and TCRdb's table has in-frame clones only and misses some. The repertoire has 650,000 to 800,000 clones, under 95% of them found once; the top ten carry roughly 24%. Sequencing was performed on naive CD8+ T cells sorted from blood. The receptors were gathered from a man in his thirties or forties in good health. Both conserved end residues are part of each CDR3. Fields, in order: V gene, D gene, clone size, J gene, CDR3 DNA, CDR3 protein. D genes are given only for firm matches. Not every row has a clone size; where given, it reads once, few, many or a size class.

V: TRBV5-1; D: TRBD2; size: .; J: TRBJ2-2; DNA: TGCGCCAGCAGCGGGGGACTAGCGGGACCGCGGGACACCGGGGAGCTGTTTTTT; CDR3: CASSGGLAGPRDTGELFF
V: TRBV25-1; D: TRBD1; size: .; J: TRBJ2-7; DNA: TGTGCCAGCAGTCCAATGGGACAGGGCGGTTCCTACGAGCAGTACTTC; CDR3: CASSPMGQGGSYEQYF
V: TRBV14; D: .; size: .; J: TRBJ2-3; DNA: TGTGCCAGCAGCCAAGAAAGGGGTATCACAGATACGCAGTATTTT; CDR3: CASSQERGITDTQYF
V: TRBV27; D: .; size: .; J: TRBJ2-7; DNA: TGTGCCAGCAGTTTATTTGACGGTGCCTACGAGCAGTACTTC; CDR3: CASSLFDGAYEQYF
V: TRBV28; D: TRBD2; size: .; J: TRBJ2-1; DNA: TGTGCCAGCAGTTCCGGACTAGTGAGCAATGAGCAGTTCTTC; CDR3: CASSSGLVSNEQFF
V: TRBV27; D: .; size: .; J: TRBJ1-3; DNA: TGTGCCAGCAGCTCATTCCTCGGAAACACCATATATTTT; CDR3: CASSSFLGNTIYF
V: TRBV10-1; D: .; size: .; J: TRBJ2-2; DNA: TGCGCCAGCAGTTCAGCAGGAGACACCGGGGAGCTGTTTTTT; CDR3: CASSSAGDTGELFF
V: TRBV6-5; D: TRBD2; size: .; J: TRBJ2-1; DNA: TGTGCCAGCAGGCCGACTAGCGGGAGTACCAATGAGCAGTTCTTC; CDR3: CASRPTSGSTNEQFF
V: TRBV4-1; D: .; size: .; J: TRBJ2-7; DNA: TGCGCCAGCAGCCAAGATGCCGGGCCGATTATACTGGACTCCGTTAACTACGAGCAGTACTTC; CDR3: CASSQDAGPIILDSVNYEQYF
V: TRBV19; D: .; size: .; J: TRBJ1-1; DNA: TGTGCCAGTACCCTAGGGGTGAACACTGAAGCTTTCTTT; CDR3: CASTLGVNTEAFF
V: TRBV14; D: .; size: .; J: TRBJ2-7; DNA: TGTGCCAGCAGCCAGCTAGCGCTCTTCGAGCAGTACTTC; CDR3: CASSQLALFEQYF
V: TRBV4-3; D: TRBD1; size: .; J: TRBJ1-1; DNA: TGCGCCAGCAGCCAAGCACAGGGGTACACTGAAGCTTTCTTT; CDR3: CASSQAQGYTEAFF
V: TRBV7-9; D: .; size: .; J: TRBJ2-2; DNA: TGTGCCAGCAGCTCCCTAGGGCACAGTACCGGGGAGCTGTTTTTT; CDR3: CASSSLGHSTGELFF
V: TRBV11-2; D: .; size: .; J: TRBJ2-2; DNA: TGTGCCAGCAGCCCCCTTTTTGGCACCGGGGAGCTGTTTTTT; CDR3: CASSPLFGTGELFF
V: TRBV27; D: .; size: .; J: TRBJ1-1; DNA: TGTGCCACAACGAGTGGCTTGGGGGCTACTGAAGCTTTCTTT; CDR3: CATTSGLGATEAFF
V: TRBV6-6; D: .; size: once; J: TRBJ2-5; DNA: TGTGCCAGCAGCCCCACTAGGGCTTCGCAAGAGACCCAGTACTTC; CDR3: CASSPTRASQETQYF
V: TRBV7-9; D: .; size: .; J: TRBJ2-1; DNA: TGTGCCAGCAGCTTAGGGACTGGTCCTGTCTTC; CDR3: CASSLGTGPVF
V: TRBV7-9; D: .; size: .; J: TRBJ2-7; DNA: TGTGCCAGCGGGCCACGGGACTTGCTCTACGAGCAGTACTTC; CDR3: CASGPRDLLYEQYF
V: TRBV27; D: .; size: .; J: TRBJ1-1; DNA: TGTGCCAGCATAGGGGCAATGAACACTGAAGCTTTCTTT; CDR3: CASIGAMNTEAFF
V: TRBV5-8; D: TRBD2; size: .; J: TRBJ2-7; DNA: TGTGCCAGCAGCTCGGGCACTAGCGGGGGCGACGAGCAGTACTTC; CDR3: CASSSGTSGGDEQYF
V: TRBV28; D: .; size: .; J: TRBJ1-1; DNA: TGTGCCAGCAGTTCCCCTTATCGAAACACTGAAGCTTTCTTT; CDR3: CASSSPYRNTEAFF
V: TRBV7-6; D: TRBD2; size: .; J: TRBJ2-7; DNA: TGTGCCAGCAGCTCTAGCGGGAGGGCCTACGAGCAGTACTTC; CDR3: CASSSSGRAYEQYF
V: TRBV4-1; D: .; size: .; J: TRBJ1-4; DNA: TGCGCCAGCAGCCAAGGGCCAGAGGATGAAAAACTGTTTTTT; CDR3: CASSQGPEDEKLFF
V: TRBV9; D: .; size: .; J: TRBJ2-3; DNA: TGTGCCAGCAGCGGGTGGGGGAGTGGGTTGGATACGCAGTATTTT; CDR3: CASSGWGSGLDTQYF
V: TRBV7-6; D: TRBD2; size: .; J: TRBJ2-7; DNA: TGTGCCAGCAGCTTACTAGCGGGAGGGCCCTACGAGCAGTACTTC; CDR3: CASSLLAGGPYEQYF
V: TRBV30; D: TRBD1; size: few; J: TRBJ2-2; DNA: TGTGCCTGGAATGGCGTTGAGGGGGCGCAAACCGGGGAGCTGTTTTTT; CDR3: CAWNGVEGAQTGELFF
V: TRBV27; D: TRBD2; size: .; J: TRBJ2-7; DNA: TGTGCCAGCAGTTTAGGACTAGACCAGTACTTC; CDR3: CASSLGLDQYF
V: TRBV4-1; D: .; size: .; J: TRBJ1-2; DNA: TGCGCCAGCAGCCAAGCGGTGTCCGGGGATGGCTACACCTTC; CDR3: CASSQAVSGDGYTF
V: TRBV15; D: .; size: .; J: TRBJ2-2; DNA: TGTGCCACCAGCGCAGGGGCGGGCACCGGGGAGCTGTTTTTT; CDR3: CATSAGAGTGELFF
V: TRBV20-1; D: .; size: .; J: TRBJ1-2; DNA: TGCAGTGCCTTGGGGGACAACGGCTACACCTTC; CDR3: CSALGDNGYTF
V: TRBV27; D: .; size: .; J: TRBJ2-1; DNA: TGTGCCAGCAGTTTACTGGACGGGACGAGGAATGAGCAGTTCTTC; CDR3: CASSLLDGTRNEQFF
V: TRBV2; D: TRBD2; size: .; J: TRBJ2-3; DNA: TGTGCCAGCAAGCGACGCCACCCCCCGCGGGAGGGCCTGCCGGCAGATACGCAGTATTTT; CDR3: CASKRRHPPREGLPADTQYF
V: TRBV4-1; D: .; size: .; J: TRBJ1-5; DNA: TGCGCCAGCAGCCACCTCGGGGGTGGCAATCAGCCCCAGCATTTT; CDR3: CASSHLGGGNQPQHF
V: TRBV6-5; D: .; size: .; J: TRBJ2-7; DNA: TGTGCCAGCGGTCCGGGGATCTACGAGCAGTACTTC; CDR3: CASGPGIYEQYF
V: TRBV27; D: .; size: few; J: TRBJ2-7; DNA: TGTGCCAGCAGTATATACCCTACGACTGACGAGCAGTACTTC; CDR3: CASSIYPTTDEQYF
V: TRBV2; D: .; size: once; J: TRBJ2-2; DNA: TGTGCCAGCAGTGACGATGGACGGGAACAGAACACCGGGGAGCTGTTTTTT; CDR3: CASSDDGREQNTGELFF
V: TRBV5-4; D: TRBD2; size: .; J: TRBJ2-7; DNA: TGTGCCAGCAGCCTAGGACTAGCGGGATTGAGCAACGAGCAGTACTTC; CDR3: CASSLGLAGLSNEQYF
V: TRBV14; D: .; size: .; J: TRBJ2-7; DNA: TGTGCCAGCAGCCGTACAGGGCTCGAGCAGTACTTC; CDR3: CASSRTGLEQYF
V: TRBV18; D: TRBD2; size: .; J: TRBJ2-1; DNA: TGTGCCAGCTCACCACCGAGGCGGGAGCAGCGGAATGAGCAGTTCTTC; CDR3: CASSPPRREQRNEQFF
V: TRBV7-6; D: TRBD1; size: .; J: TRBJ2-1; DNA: TGTGCCAGCAGCTCCCAGCAGGGGGTCTACAATGAGCAGTTCTTC; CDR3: CASSSQQGVYNEQFF
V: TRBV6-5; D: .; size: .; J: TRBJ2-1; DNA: TGTGCCAGCAGCCTCAGGGCTGAGCAGTTCTTC; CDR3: CASSLRAEQFF
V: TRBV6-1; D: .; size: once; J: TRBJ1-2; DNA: TGTGCCACCGAATCCCGGTTTTGGTATGGCTACACCTTC; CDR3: CATESRFWYGYTF
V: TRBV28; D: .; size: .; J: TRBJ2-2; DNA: TGTGCCAGCAGTCTCGGGCGGGACACCGGGGAGCTGTTTTTT; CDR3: CASSLGRDTGELFF
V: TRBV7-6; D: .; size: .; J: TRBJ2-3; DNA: TGTGCCAGCAGCTTAAGAAGCTTTACAGATACGCAGTATTTT; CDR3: CASSLRSFTDTQYF
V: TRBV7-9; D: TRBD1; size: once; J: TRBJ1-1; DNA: TGTGCCAGCAGCTTTCCGGGACAGGGGTCCACTGAAGCTTTCTTT; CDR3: CASSFPGQGSTEAFF
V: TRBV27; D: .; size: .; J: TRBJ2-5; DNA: TGTGCCAGCAGCCGATCCGAGGTAATGGAGACCCAGTACTTC; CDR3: CASSRSEVMETQYF
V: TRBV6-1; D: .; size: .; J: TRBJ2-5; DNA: TGTGCGGTGGAGGTCCAAGAGACCCAGTACTTC; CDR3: CAVEVQETQYF